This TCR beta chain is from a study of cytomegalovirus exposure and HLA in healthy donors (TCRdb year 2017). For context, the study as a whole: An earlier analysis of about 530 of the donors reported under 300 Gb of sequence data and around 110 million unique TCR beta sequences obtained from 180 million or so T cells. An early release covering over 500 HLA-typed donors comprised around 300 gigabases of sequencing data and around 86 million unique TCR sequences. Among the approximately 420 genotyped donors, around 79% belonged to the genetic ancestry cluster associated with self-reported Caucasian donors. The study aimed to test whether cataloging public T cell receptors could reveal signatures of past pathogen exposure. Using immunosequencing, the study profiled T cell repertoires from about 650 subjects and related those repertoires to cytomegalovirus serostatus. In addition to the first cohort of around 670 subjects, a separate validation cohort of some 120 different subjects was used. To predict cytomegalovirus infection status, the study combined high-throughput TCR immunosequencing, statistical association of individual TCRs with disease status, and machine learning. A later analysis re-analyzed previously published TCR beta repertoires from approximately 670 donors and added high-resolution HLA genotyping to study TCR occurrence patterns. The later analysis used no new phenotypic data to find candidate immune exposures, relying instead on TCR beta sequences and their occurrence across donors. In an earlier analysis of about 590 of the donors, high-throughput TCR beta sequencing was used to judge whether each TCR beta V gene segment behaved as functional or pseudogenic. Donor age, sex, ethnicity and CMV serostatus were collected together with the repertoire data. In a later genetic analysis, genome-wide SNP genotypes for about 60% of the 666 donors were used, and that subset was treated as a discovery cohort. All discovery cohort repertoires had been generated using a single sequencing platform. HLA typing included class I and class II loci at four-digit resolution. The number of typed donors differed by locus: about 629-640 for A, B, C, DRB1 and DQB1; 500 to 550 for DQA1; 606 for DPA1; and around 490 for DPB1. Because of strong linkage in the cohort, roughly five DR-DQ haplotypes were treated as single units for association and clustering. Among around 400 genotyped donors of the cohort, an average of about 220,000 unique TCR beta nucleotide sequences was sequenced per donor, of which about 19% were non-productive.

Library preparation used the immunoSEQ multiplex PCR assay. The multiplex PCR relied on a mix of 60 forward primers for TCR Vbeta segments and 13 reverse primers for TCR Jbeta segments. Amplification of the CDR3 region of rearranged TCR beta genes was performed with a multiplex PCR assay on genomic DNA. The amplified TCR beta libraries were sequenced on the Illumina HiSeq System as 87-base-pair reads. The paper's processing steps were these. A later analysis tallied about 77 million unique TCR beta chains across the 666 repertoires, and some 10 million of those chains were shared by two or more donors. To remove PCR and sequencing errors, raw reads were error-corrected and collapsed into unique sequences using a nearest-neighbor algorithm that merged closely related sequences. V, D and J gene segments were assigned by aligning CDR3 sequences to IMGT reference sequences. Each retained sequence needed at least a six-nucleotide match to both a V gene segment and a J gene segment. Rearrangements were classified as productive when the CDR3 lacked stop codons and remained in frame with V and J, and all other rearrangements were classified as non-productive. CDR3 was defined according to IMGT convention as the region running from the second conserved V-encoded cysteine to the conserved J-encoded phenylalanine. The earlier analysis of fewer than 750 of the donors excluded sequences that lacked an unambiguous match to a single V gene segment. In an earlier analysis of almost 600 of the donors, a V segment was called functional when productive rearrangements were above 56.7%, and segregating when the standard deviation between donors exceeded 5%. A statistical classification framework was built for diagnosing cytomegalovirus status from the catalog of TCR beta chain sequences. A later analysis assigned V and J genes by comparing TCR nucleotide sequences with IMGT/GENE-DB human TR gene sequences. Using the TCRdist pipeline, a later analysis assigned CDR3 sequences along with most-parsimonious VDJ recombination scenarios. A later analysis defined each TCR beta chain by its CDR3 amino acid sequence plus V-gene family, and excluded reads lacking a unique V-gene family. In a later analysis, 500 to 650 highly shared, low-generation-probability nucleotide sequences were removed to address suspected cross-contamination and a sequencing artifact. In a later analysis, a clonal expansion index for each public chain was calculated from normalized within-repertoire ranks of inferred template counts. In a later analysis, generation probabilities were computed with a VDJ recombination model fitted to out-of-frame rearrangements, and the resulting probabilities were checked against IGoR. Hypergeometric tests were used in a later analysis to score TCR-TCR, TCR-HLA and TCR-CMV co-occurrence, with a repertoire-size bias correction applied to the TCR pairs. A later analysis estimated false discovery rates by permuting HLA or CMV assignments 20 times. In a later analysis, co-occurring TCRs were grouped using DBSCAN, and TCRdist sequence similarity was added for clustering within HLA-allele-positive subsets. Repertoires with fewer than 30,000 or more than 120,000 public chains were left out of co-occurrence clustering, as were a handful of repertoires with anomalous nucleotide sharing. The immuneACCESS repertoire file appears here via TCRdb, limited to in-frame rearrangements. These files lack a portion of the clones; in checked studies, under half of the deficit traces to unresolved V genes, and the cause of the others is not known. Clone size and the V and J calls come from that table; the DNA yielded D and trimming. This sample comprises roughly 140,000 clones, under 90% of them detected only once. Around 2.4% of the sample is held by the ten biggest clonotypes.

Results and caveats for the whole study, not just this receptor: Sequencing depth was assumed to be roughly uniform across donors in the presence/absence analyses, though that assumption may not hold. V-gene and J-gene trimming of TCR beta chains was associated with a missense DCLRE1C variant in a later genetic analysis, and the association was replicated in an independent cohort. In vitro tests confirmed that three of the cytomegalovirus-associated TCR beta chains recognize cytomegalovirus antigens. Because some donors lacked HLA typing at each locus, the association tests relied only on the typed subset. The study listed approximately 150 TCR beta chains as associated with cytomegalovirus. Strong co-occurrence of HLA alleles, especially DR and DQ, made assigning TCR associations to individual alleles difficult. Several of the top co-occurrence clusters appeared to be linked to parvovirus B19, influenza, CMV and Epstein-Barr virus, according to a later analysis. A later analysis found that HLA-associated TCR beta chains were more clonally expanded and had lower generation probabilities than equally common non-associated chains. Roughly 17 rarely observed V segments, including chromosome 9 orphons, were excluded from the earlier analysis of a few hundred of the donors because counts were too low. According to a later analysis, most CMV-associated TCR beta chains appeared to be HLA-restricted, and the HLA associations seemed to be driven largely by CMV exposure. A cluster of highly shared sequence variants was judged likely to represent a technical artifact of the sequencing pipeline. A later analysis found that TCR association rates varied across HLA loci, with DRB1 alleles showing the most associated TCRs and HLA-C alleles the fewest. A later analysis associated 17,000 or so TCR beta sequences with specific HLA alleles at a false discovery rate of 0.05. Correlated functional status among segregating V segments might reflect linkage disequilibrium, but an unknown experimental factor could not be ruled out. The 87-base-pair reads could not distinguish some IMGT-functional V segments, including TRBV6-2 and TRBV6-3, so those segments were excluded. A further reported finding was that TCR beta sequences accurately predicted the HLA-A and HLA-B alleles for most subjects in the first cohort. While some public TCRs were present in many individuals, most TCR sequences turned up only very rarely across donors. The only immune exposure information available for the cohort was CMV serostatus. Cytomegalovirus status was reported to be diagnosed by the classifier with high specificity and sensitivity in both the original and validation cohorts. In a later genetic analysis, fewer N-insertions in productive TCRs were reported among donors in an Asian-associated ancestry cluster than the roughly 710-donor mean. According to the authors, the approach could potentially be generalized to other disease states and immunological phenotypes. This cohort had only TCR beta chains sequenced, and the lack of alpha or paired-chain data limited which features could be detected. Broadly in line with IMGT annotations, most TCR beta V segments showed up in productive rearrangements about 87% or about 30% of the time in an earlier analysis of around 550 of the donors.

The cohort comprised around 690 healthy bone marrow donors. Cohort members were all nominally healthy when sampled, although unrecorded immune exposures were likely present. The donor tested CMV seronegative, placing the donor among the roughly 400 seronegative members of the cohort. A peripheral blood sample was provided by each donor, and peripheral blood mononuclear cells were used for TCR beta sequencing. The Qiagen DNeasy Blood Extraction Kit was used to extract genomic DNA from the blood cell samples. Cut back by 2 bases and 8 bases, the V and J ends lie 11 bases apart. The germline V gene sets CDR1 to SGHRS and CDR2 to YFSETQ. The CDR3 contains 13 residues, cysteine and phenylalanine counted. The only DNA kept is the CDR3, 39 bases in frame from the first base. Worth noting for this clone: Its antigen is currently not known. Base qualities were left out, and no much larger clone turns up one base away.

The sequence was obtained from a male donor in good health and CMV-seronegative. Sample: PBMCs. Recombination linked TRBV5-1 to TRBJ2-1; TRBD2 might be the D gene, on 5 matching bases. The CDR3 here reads CASSLLGGDEQFF. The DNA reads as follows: TGCGCCAGCAGCTTACTAGGAGGTGATGAGCAGTTCTTC.